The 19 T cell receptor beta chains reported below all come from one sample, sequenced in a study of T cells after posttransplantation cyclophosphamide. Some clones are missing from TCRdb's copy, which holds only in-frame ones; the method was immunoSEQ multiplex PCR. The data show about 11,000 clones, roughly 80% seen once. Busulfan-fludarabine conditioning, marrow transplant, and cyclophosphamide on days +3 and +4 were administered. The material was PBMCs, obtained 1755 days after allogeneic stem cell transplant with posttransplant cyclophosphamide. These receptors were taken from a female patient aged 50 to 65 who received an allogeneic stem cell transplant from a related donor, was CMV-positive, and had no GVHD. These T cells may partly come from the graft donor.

CDR3 bases: TGTGCCAGCAGCAGGGGGGGCGGGCAGGGTACGCAGTATTTT. The encoded protein is CASSRGGGQGTQYF. J is TRBJ2-3 and V is TRBV7-2; perhaps TRBD2 as D (7 bases). Trimming took off 5 bases at V and 8 bases at J, with 17 bases between the two ends. This CDR3 spans 14 amino acids. CDR1 SGHTA and CDR2 FQGNSA come from the germline V gene.

This CDR3 reads CASRDSGSPSREQYF. The CDR3 DNA reads TGTGCCAGCAGGGATAGCGGGAGTCCCTCCAGGGAGCAGTACTTC. The chain employs TRBV6-6 and TRBJ2-7; the match to TRBD2 covers 9 bases. From germline, CDR1 is MNHNY and CDR2 SVGAGI (reference sequence). The CDR3 has 15 amino acids. The J segment lost 7 bases and the V segment lost 6 bases, leaving 13 bases of the junction unmatched.

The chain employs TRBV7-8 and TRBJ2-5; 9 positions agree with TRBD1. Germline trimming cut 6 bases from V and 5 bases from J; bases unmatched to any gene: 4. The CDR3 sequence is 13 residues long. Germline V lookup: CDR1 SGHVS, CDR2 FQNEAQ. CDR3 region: CASSRDRDETQYF. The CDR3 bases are TGTGCCAGCAGTCGGGACAGGGATGAGACCCAGTACTTC. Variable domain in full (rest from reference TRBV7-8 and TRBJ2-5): GAGVSQSPRYKVAKRGQDVALRCDPISGHVSLFWYQQALGQGPEFLTYFQNEAQLDKSGLPSDRFFAERPEGSVSTLKIQRTQQEDSAVYLCASSRDRDETQYFGPGTRLLVL.

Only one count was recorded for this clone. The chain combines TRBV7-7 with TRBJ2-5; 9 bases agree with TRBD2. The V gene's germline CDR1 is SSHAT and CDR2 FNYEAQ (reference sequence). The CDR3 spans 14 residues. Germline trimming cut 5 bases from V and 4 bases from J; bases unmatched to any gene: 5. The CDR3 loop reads CASSQSGGPETQYF. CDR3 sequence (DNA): TGTGCCAGCAGCCAGAGCGGGGGGCCAGAGACCCAGTACTTC. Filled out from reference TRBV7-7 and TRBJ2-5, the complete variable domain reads GAGVSQSPRYKVTKRGQDVTLRCDPISSHATLYWYQQALGQGPEFLTYFNYEAQPDKSGLPSDRFSAERPEGSISTLTIQRTEQRDSAMYRCASSQSGGPETQYFGPGTRLLVL.

Here the CDR3 reads CASSLGSREQYF. The CDR3 DNA sequence: TGCGCCAGCAGCCTAGGATCCCGCGAGCAGTACTTC. This chain uses TRBV5-1 with TRBJ2-7; no definite D call. CDR3 length equals 12 residues. V lost 4 bases to trimming and J lost 6 bases, with 11 bases between them. Germline loops: CDR1 SGHRS, CDR2 YFSETQ.

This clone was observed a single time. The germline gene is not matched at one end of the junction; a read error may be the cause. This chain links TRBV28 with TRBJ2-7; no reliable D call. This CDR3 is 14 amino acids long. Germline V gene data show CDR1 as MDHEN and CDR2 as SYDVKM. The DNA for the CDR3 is TGTGCCAGCACTTTAATGGCCTCCTCCTACGAGCAGTACTTC. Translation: CASTLMASSYEQYF.

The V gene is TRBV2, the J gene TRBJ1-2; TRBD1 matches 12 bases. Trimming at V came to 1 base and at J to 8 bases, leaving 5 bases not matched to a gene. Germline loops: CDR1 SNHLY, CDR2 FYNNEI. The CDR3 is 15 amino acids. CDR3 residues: CASSEGDRGLKGYTF. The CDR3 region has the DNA TGTGCCAGCAGTGAAGGGGACAGGGGGCTTAAGGGCTACACCTTC.

The CDR3 spells CASSGAGGTYEQYF. CDR3 sequence (DNA): TGCGCCAGCAGCGGGGCGGGGGGGACCTACGAGCAGTACTTC. The rearrangement joins TRBV5-1 to TRBJ2-7; 9 bases are shared with TRBD2. V shed 4 bases, J shed 2 bases, and the junction held 4 bases outside the gene matches. The CDR3 runs 14 residues. Germline CDR1 is SGHRS and CDR2 is YFSETQ.

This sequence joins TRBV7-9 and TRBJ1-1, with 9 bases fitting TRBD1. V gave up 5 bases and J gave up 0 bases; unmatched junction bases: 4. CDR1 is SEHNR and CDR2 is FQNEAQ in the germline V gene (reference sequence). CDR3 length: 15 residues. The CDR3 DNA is TGTGCCAGCAGCAAAGGGACAGGGATGAACACTGAAGCTTTCTTT. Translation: CASSKGTGMNTEAFF.

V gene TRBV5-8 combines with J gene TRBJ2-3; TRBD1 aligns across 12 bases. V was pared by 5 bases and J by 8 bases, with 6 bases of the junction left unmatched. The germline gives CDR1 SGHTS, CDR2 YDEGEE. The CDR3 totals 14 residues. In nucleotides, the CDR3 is TGTGCCAGCAGGGGGGACAGGGGGCGCGGTACGCAGTATTTT. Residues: CASRGDRGRGTQYF.

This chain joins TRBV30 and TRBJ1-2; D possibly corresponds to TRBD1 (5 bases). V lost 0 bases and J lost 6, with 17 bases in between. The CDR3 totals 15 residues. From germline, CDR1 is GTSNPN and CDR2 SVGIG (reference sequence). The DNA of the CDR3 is TGTGCCTGGAGTGTACTAAAGGGATGGGGGGATGGCTACACCTTC. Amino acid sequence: CAWSVLKGWGDGYTF.

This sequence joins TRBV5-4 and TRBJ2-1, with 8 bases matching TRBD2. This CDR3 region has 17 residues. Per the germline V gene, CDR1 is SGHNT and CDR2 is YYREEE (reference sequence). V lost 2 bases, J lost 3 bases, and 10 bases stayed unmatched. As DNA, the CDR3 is TGTGCCAGCAGCTTTTTTCCGAGCGGGAGTTTCTACAATGAGCAGTTCTTC. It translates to CASSFFPSGSFYNEQFF.

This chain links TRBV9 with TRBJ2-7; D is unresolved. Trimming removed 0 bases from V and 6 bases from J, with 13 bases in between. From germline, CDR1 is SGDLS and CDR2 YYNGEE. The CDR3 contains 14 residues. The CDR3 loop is CASSVGHGVAEQYF. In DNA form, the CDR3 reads TGTGCCAGCAGCGTAGGACACGGCGTGGCCGAGCAGTACTTC. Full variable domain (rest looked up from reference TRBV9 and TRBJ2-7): DSGVTQTPKHLITATGQRVTLRCSPRSGDLSVYWYQQSLDQGLQFLIQYYNGEERAKGNILERFSAQQFPDLHSELNLSSLELGDSALYFCASSVGHGVAEQYFGPGTRLTVT.

The DNA for the CDR3 is TGTGCCAGCAGCTTTGACAGGGTTTACGAAAAACTGTTTTTT. It yields the protein CASSFDRVYEKLFF. The J gene is TRBJ1-4, the V gene TRBV7-9, with 7 bases identical to TRBD1. From germline, CDR1 is SEHNR and CDR2 FQNEAQ (reference sequence). After removal of 3 bases from V and 8 bases from J, the junction contained 6 bases not matched to a gene. This CDR3 contains 14 residues.

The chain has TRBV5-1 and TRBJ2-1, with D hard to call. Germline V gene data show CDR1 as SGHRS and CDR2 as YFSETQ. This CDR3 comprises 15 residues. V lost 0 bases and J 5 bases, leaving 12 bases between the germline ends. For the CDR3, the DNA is TGCGCCAGCAGCTTGGATGGAGTAAGGAACAATGAGCAGTTCTTC. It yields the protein CASSLDGVRNNEQFF.

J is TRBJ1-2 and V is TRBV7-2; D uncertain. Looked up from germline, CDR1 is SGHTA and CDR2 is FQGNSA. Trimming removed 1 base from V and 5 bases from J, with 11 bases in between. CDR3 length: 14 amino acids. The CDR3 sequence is CASSLEVGPYGYTF. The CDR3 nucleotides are TGTGCCAGCAGCTTAGAGGTTGGGCCTTATGGCTACACCTTC.

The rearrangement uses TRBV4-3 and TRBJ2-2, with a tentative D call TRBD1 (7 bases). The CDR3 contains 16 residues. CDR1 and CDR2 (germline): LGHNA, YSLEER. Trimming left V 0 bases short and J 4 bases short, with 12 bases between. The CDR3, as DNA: TGCGCCAGCAGCCAAGATTTCAGGGGGGTCACCGGGGAGCTGTTTTTT. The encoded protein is CASSQDFRGVTGELFF.

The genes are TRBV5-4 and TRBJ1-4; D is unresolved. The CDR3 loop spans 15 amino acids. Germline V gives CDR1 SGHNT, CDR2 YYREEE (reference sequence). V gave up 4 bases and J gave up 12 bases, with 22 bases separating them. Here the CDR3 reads CASSLGRAVPEELFF. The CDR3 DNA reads TGTGCCAGCAGCCTGGGGAGGGCAGTGCCGGAGGAACTGTTTTTT.

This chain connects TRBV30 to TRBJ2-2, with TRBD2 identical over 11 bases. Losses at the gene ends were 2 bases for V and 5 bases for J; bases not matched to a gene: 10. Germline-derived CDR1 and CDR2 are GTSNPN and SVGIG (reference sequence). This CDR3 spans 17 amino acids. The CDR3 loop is CAWSFTTSGEWTGELFF. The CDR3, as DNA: TGTGCCTGGAGTTTCACGACTAGCGGGGAATGGACCGGGGAGCTGTTTTTT.